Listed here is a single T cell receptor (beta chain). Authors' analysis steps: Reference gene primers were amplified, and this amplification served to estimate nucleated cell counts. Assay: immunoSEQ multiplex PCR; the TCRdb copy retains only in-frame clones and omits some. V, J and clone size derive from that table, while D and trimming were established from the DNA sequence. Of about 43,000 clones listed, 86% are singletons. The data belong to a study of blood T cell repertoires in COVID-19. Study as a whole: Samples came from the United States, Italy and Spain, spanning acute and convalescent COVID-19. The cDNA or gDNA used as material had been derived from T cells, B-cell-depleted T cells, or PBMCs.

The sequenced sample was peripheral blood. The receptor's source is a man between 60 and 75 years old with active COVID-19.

The CDR3 nucleotides are TGTGCCAGCAGTTTATTTGTAGGGCAGGGCAACTCCTACGAGCAGTACTTC. It specifies CASSLFVGQGNSYEQYF. The chain employs TRBV28 and TRBJ2-7; possible D gene TRBD1, 5 bases. In germline, CDR1 is MDHEN, CDR2 SYDVKM. With 1 base removed from V and 0 bases from J, the gap between germline ends came to 16 bases. The CDR3 is 17 amino acids.